This T cell receptor beta chain was obtained from a study of metastatic and nonmetastatic thyroid tumors. As for the study in general: Across peripheral blood and tumor or nodule tissue samples taken from malignant and benign thyroid patients, the repertoires were compared with one another.

V gave up 0 bases and J gave up 3 bases, with 9 bases separating them. The CDR3 is 15 amino acids. Germline loops: CDR1 SGHRS, CDR2 YFSETQ. The table lists this clone with many counts. Patients underwent thyroid surgery, and none had received any treatment before it. TCRdb recomputed clones from the PCR reads via MiXCR. The sample includes about 50,000 clones, 20% of them seen just once. Input material: blood. J is TRBJ2-2 and V is TRBV5-1; D may match TRBD1 or TRBD2 (5 bases each). The clonotype comes from a female donor with papillary thyroid cancer or a benign thyroid nodule (not recorded which). Some clones in this sample may be carry-over from other donors' samples. CDR3: CASSLEGTYTGELFF. The DNA of the CDR3 is TGCGCCAGCAGCTTGGAAGGGACCTACACCGGGGAGCTGTTTTTT.